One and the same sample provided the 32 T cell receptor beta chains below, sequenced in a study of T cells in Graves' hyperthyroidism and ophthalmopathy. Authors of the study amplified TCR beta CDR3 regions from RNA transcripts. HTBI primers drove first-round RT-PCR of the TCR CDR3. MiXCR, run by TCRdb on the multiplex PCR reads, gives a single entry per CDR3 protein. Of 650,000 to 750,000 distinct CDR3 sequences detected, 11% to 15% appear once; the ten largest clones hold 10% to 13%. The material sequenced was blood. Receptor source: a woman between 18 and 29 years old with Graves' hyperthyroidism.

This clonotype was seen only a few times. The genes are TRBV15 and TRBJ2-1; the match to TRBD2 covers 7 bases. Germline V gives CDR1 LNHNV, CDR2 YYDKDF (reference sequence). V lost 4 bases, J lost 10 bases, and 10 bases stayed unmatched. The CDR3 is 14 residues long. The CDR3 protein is CATSIGAPSGEQFF. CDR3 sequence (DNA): TGTGCCACCAGCATAGGCGCCCCTAGCGGAGAGCAGTTCTTC.

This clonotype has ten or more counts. The CDR3 loop is CASSLSSQDWPKHSYEQYF. The DNA for the CDR3 is TGTGCCAGCAGTTTATCCTCCCAGGACTGGCCGAAACACTCCTACGAGCAGTACTTC. J is TRBJ2-7 and V is TRBV28; D might be TRBD2 (5 bases). The CDR3 is 19 residues long. The germline V and J ends were trimmed by 1 base and 0 bases, with 22 bases remaining between them. From germline, CDR1 is MDHEN and CDR2 SYDVKM.

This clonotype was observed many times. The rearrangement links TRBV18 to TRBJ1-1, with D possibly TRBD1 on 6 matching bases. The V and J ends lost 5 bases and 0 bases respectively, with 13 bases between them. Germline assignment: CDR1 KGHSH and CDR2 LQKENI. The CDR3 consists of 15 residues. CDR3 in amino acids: CASSISDSMNTEAFF. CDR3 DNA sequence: TGTGCCAGCTCAATCTCGGACAGCATGAACACTGAAGCTTTCTTT.

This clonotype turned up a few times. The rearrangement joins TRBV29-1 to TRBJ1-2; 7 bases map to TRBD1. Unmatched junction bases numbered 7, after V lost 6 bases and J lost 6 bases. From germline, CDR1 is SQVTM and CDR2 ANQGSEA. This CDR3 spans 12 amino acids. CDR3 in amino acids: CSVLQGIDGYTF. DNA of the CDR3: TGCAGCGTCCTACAGGGGATCGATGGCTACACCTTC.

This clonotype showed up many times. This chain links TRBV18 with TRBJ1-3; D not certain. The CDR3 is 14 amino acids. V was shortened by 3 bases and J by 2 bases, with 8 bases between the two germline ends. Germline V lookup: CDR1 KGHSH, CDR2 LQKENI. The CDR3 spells CASSPTPTGNTIYF. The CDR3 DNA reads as TGTGCCAGCTCACCGACACCGACTGGAAACACCATATATTTT.

The CDR3 is CASSQEEAGTYSYNEQFF. Written as DNA, the CDR3 is TGTGCCAGCAGCCAAGAGGAAGCGGGAACATACTCCTACAATGAGCAGTTCTTC. This chain connects TRBV4-2 to TRBJ2-1; TRBD2 aligns across 7 bases. Germline CDR1 reads LGHNA; CDR2 reads YNFKEQ. Trimming removed 0 bases from V and 0 bases from J; junction bases left unmatched: 8. The length of the CDR3 is 18 residues.

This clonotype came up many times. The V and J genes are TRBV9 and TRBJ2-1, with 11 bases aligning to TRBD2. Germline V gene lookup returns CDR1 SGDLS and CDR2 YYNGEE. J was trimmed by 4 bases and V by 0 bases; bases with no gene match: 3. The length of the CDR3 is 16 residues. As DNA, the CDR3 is TGTGCCAGCAGCGTAGGACTAGCGGGACGTTACAATGAGCAGTTCTTC. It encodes CASSVGLAGRYNEQFF.

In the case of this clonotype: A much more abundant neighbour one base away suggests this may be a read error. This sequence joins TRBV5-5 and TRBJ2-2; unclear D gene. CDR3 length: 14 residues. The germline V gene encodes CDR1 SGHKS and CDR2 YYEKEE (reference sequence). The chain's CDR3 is CAGSLAGNTGELFF. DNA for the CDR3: TGTGCCGGCAGCTTGGCCGGGAACACCGGGGAGCTGTTTTTT.

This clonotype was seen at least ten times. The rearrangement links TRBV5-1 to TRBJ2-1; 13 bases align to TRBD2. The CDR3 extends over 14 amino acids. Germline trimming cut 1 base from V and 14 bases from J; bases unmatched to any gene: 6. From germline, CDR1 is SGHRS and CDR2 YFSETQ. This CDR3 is CASSLSLAGGAEFF. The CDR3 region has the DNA TGCGCCAGCAGCTTGTCACTAGCGGGAGGGGCCGAGTTCTTC.

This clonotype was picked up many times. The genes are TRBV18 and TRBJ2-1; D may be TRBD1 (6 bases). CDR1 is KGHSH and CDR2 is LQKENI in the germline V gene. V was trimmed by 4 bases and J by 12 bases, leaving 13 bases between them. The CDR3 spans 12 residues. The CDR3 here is CASSRRTDRQFF. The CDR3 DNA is TGTGCCAGCTCACGGCGGACAGATAGGCAGTTCTTC.

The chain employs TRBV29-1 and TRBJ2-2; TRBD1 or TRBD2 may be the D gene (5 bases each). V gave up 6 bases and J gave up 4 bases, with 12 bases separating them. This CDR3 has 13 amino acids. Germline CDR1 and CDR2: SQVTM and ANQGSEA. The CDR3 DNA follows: TGCAGCGTGGGCTTTGGGGGCACCGGGGAGCTGTTTTTT. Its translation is CSVGFGGTGELFF.

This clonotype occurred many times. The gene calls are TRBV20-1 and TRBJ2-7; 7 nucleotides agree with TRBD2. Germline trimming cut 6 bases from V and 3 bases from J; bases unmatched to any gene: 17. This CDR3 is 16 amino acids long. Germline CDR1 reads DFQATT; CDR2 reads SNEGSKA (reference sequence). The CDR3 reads CSALEPLTGGGYEQYF. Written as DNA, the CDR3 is TGCAGTGCACTGGAGCCCTTAACGGGAGGTGGCTACGAGCAGTACTTC.

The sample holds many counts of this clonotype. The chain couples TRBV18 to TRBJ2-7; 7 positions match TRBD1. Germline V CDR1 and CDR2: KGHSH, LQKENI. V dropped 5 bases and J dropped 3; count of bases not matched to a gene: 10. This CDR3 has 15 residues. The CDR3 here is CASSSGQRSYYEQYF. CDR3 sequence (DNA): TGTGCCAGCTCATCGGGACAGAGGTCATACTACGAGCAGTACTTC.

The CDR3 DNA follows: TGTGCCTGGAGTTCCCATAGCAATCAGCCCCAGCATTTT. Protein: CAWSSHSNQPQHF. This sequence joins TRBV30 and TRBJ1-5; D not certain. CDR1 is GTSNPN and CDR2 is SVGIG in the germline V gene (reference sequence). CDR3 length equals 13 residues. The V end was cut by 2 bases, the J end by 0 bases, with 5 bases between.

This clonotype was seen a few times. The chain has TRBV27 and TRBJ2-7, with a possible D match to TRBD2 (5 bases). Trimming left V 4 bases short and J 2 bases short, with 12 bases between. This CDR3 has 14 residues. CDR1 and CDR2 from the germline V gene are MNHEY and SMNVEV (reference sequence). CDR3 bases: TGTGCCAGCAGTTCGGACTTTTCTCCCTACGAGCAGTACTTC. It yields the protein CASSSDFSPYEQYF.

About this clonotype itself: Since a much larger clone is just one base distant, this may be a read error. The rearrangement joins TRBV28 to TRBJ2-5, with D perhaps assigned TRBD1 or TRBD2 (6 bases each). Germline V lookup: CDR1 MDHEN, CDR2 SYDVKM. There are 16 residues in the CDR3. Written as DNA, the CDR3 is TGTACCAGCAGTCCAACACGGCGGAGGGGGAAAGAGACCCAGTACTTC. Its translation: CTSSPTRRRGKETQYF.

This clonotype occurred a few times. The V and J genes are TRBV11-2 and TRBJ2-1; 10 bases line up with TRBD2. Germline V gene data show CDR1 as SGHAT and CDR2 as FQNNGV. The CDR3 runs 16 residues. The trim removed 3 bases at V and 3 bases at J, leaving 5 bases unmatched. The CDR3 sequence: CASSLRTSGYYNEQFF. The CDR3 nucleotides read TGTGCCAGCAGCTTGCGGACTAGCGGCTACTACAATGAGCAGTTCTTC.

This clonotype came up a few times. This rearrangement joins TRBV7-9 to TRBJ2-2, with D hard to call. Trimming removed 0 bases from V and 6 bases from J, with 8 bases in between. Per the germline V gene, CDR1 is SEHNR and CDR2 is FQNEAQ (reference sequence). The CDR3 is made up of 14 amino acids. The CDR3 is CASSLASQPGELFF. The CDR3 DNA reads TGTGCCAGCAGCTTAGCGTCGCAGCCCGGGGAGCTGTTTTTT.

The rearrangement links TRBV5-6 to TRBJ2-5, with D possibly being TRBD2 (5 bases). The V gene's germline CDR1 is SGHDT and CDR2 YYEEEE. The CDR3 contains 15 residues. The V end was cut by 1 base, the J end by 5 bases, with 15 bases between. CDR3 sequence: CASSLSWGDGETQYF. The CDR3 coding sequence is TGTGCCAGCAGCTTGTCGTGGGGAGATGGGGAGACCCAGTACTTC. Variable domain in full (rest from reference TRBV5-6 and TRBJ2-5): DAGVTQSPTHLIKTRGQQVTLRCSPKSGHDTVSWYQQALGQGPQFIFQYYEEEERQRGNFPDRFSGHQFPNYSSELNVNALLLGDSALYLCASSLSWGDGETQYFGPGTRLLVL.

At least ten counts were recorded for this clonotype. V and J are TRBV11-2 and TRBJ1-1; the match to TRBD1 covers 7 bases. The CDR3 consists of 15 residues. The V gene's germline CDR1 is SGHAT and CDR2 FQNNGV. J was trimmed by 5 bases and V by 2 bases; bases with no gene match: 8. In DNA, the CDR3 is TGTGCCAGCAGCTTAAGTAGGGGGCGAGGTACTGAAGCTTTCTTT. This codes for CASSLSRGRGTEAFF.

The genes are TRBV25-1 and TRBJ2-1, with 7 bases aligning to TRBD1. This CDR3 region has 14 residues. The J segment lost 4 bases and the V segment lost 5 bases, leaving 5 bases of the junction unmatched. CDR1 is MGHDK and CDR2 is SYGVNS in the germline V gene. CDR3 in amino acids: CASSTGTEYNEQFF. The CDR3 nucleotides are TGTGCCAGCAGTACCGGGACAGAGTACAATGAGCAGTTCTTC.

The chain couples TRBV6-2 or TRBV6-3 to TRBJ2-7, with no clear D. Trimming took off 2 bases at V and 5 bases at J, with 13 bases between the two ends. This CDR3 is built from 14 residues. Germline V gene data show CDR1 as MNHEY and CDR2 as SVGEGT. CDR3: CASSYTYRTHEQYF. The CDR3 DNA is TGTGCCAGCAGTTACACGTATAGGACCCACGAGCAGTACTTC.

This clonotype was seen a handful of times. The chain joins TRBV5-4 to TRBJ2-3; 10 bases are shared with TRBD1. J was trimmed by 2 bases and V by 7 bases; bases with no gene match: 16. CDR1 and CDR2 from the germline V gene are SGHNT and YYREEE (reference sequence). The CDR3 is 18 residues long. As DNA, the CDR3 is TGTGCCAGCGGACCGACAGGGGGCGCGAGTGTGGTCACAGATACGCAGTATTTT. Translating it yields CASGPTGGASVVTDTQYF.

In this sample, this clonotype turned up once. Written as DNA, the CDR3 is TGTGCCACCAATGACAGGGTGGGCAATGAGCAGTTCTTC. It codes for CATNDRVGNEQFF. V gene TRBV24-1 combines with J gene TRBJ2-1; 7 positions match TRBD1. CDR1 is KGHDR and CDR2 is SFDVKD in the germline V gene. The CDR3 has 13 amino acids. J lost 6 bases, V lost 8 bases, and 6 bases had no gene match.

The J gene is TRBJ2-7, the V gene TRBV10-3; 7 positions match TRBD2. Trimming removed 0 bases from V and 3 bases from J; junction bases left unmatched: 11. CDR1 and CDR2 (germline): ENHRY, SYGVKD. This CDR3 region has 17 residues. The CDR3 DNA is TGTGCCATCAGTGAGTCGATGGTAGTCCAGCGGGACTACGAGCAGTACTTC. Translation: CAISESMVVQRDYEQYF.

For the CDR3, the DNA is TGTGCCAGCAGCTTAGGTATCAAACCTTGGGGCGCTTTCTTT. Translated, it gives CASSLGIKPWGAFF. This chain connects TRBV7-2 to TRBJ1-1; D might be TRBD1 (5 bases). CDR3 size: 14 residues. Trimming stripped 1 base from V and 11 bases from J, with 17 bases between. Germline CDR1 is SGHTA and CDR2 is FQGNSA.

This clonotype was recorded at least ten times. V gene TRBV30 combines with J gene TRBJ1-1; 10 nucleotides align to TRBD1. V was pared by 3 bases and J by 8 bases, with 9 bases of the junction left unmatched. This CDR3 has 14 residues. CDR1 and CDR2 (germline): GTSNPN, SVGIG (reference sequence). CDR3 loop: CAWRGQGGSPEAFF. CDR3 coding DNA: TGTGCCTGGAGAGGACAGGGGGGCTCGCCCGAAGCTTTCTTT.

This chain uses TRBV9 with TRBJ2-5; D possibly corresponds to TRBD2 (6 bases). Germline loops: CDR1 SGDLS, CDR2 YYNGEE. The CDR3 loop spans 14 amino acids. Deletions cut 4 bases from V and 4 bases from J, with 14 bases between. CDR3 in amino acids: CASSMPGVGETQYF. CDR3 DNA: TGTGCCAGCAGCATGCCGGGGGTGGGAGAGACCCAGTACTTC.

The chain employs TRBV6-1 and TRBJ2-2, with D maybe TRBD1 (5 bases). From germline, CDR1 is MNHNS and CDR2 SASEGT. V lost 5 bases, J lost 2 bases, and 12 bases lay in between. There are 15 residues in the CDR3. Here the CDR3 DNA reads TGTGCCAGCAGTCTTTCAGACAGCAACACCGGGGAGCTGTTTTTT. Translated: CASSLSDSNTGELFF.

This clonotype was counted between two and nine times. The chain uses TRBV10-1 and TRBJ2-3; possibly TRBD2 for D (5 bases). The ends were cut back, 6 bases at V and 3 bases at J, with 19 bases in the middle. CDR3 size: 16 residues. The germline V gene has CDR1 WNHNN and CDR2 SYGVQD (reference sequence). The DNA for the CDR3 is TGCGCCAGCAGAGAGCGCGGGCCGCTCGGAACAGATACGCAGTATTTT. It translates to CASRERGPLGTDTQYF.

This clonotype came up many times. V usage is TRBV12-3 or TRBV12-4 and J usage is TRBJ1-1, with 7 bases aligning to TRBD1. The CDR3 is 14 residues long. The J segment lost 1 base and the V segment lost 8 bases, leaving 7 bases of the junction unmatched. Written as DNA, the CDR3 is TGTGCCAGCCGTCAGGACAGGCCGAACACTGAAGCTTTCTTT. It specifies CASRQDRPNTEAFF.

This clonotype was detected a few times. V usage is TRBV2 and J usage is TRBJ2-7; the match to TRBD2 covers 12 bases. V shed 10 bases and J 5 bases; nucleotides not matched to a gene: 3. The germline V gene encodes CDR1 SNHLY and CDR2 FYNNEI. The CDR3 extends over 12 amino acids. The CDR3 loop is CAKTSGSDEQYF. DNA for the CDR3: TGTGCCAAGACTAGCGGGAGTGACGAGCAGTACTTC.